The table lists the clone carrying this TCR beta chain with many counts. Its antigen remains unidentified. This entry is derived from a study of T cells in Graves' hyperthyroidism and ophthalmopathy. The wider study: Peripheral blood was secured at the point of initial diagnosis, before any treatment.

Ophthalmopathy cases scored 3 or more on the Clinical Activity Score and 4 or more on NOSPECS grade, with duration below 3 months. The study left out patients who had uncontrolled infection, other autoimmune disease, pregnancy or lactation. Whole-study results and caveats: Blood also held most thyroid clonotypes expanded beyond 0.001.

Germline CDR1 SEHNR, CDR2 FQNEAQ (reference sequence). The CDR3 is made up of 16 amino acids. The junction had 7 bases not matched to a gene; V was cut back by 0 bases and J by 6 bases. There were TCR beta CDR3 regions amplified from RNA transcripts. When the TCR CDR3 underwent first-round RT-PCR, the HTBI primer set was used. Via MiXCR, TCRdb re-called the multiplex PCR reads, giving one row per CDR3 protein. This repertoire shows 500,000 to 600,000 distinct CDR3 sequences, about 20% found once; its top ten account for roughly 44%. The rearrangement joins TRBV7-9 to TRBJ2-1; the match to TRBD2 covers 8 bases. The source is a man between 35 and 55 years old with Graves' ophthalmopathy. The sequenced sample was blood. The CDR3 spells CASSLAGTRGLNEQFF. The CDR3 DNA sequence: TGTGCCAGCAGCTTAGCCGGGACTAGAGGTCTCAATGAGCAGTTCTTC.